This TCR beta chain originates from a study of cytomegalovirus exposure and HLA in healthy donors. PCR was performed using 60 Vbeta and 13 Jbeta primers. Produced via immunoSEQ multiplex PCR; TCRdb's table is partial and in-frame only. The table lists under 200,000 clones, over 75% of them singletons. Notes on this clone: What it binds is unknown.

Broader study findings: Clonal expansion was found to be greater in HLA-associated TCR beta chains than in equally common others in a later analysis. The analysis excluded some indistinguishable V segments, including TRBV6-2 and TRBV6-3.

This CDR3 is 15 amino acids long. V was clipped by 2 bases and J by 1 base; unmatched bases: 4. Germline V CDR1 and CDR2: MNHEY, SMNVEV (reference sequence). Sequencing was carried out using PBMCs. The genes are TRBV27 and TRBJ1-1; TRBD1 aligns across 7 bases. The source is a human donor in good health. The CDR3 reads CASSLTYRGNTEAFF. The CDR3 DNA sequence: TGTGCCAGCAGTTTAACCTACAGGGGGAACACTGAAGCTTTCTTT.